This T cell receptor (beta chain) was documented in a study of molecular identifiers for immune sequencing clone quantification. Findings of the study overall: Sharing of a barcode by identical TCR molecules could cause highly expanded clone sizes to be underestimated.

This CDR3 has 15 amino acids. Trimming left V 5 bases short and J 5 bases short, with 17 bases between. From germline, CDR1 is SNHLY and CDR2 FYNNEI. Worth noting for this clonotype: Antigen unknown.

Bulk libraries came from a prior protocol with listed TCR primers. TCRdb re-called the PCR reads through MiXCR, storing one row per CDR3 protein. The sample has some 320,000 distinct CDR3 sequences, 20% to 25% seen once. Sequenced sample: naive CD8+ T cells from blood, with Jurkat cell RNA spiked in. Subset noted: FACS-sorted CD8+CD4-CCR7+CD45RA+ naive T cells. This TCR was sampled from a human donor in good health. Some libraries in this study had Jurkat cell RNA spiked in. The chain employs TRBV2 and TRBJ2-3, with D uncertain. The chain's CDR3 is CASSPRMGWEDTQYF. The CDR3 region has the DNA TGTGCCAGCAGTCCCCGGATGGGATGGGAAGATACGCAGTATTTT.